The 20 T cell receptor beta chains in this list originate from one sample, sequenced in a study of radiotherapy plus CTLA-4 blockade in lung cancer. Profiling relied on immunoSEQ multiplex PCR, and the TCRdb table lists in-frame clones only, not all of them. This repertoire shows over 30,000 clones, more than 70% found once; its top ten account for around 4.5%. This material consisted of peripheral blood, taken from a patient treated with radiotherapy plus ipilimumab. These receptors were obtained from a human donor with non-small cell lung cancer whose response to radiotherapy plus ipilimumab could not be evaluated.

This chain joins TRBV2 and TRBJ2-7; 10 bases match TRBD1. J lost 7 bases, V lost 6 bases, and 6 bases had no gene match. This CDR3 has 13 residues. Germline CDR1 is SNHLY and CDR2 is FYNNEI. This CDR3 is CASRGQGSGEQYF. The CDR3 region has the DNA TGTGCCAGCAGGGGACAGGGGTCAGGGGAGCAGTACTTC.

The gene calls are TRBV11-1 and TRBJ2-7; 7 bases agree with TRBD2. Germline CDR1 SGHAT, CDR2 FQDESV (reference sequence). The ends lost 5 bases at V and 5 bases at J; junction bases unmatched: 9. This CDR3 contains 14 residues. The chain's CDR3 is CASSRSGNRHEQYF. In DNA form, the CDR3 reads TGTGCCAGCAGCCGAAGCGGGAATCGGCACGAGCAGTACTTC.

J is TRBJ2-7 and V is TRBV4-1; 9 bases match TRBD2. V trimming: 0 bases; J trimming: 0 bases; junction bases outside the gene matches: 9. The CDR3 is 18 residues long. Germline CDR1 MGHRA, CDR2 YSYEKL. Written as DNA, the CDR3 is TGCGCCAGCAGCCAAGAATCCTCCCTTAGCGGGAGCTCCTACGAGCAGTACTTC. As protein: CASSQESSLSGSSYEQYF.

V is TRBV15 and J is TRBJ2-7, with TRBD2 matching over 7 bases. CDR3 length: 16 residues. V trimming: 1 base; J trimming: 1 base; junction bases outside the gene matches: 7. Germline V gives CDR1 LNHNV, CDR2 YYDKDF (reference sequence). DNA of the CDR3: TGTGCCACCAGCAGAGTTGGGACTACCGGATCCTACGAGCAGTACTTC. Its protein product is CATSRVGTTGSYEQYF.

DNA for the CDR3: TGTGCCAGCAGTTCGGGTAGACGAGGCGTAGGAAACACCATATATTTT. It codes for CASSSGRRGVGNTIYF. The V and J genes are TRBV28 and TRBJ1-3; no definite D call. From germline, CDR1 is MDHEN and CDR2 SYDVKM. The CDR3 contains 16 residues. Trimming left V 4 bases short and J 4 bases short, with 17 bases between.

V gene TRBV10-3 combines with J gene TRBJ2-1, with 7 bases matching TRBD2. V was pared by 5 bases and J by 3 bases, with 7 bases of the junction left unmatched. Germline assignment: CDR1 ENHRY and CDR2 SYGVKD. This CDR3 has 15 amino acids. The CDR3 DNA follows: TGTGCCATCAGTCGAAGCGGGATTATCTACAATGAGCAGTTCTTC. It is translated as CAISRSGIIYNEQFF.

The chain employs TRBV19 and TRBJ2-7; 10 bases match TRBD2. V lost 3 bases and J lost 3; bases outside the gene matches: 5. Germline-derived CDR1 and CDR2 are LNHDA and SQIVND (reference sequence). The CDR3 loop spans 15 amino acids. The CDR3 spells CASSIRPSGSYEQYF. CDR3 in DNA: TGTGCCAGTAGTATTAGGCCTAGCGGGAGCTACGAGCAGTACTTC.

This clone was counted only a few times. The chain combines TRBV5-6 with TRBJ1-2; D call uncertain. The CDR3 covers 12 residues. Trimming left V 1 base short and J 5 bases short, with 6 bases between. Germline V lookup: CDR1 SGHDT, CDR2 YYEEEE. The CDR3: CASSLREYGYTF. The CDR3 DNA is TGTGCCAGCAGCTTGCGGGAATATGGCTACACCTTC.

Regarding this clone: This specimen includes other DNA sequences encoding the same CDR3. The chain has TRBV15 and TRBJ2-7; TRBD2 matches 7 bases. This CDR3 comprises 14 residues. The germline V gene has CDR1 LNHNV and CDR2 YYDKDF (reference sequence). Germline trimming cut 3 bases from V and 3 bases from J; bases unmatched to any gene: 5. In DNA, the CDR3 is TGTGCCACCAGCAGGGAGCGGGATGGCTACGAGCAGTACTTC. Translated, it gives CATSRERDGYEQYF. The full variable domain, its missing parts supplied by reference TRBV15 and TRBJ2-7, is DAMVIQNPRYQVTQFGKPVTLSCSQTLNHNVMYWYQQKSSQAPKLLFHYYDKDFNNEADTPDNFQSRRPNTSFCFLDIRSPGLGDTAMYLCATSRERDGYEQYFGPGTRLTVT.

The chain employs TRBV27 and TRBJ2-2; TRBD1 agrees at 8 bases. CDR1 MNHEY and CDR2 SMNVEV come from the germline V gene (reference sequence). This CDR3 contains 16 residues. Trimming at V came to 2 bases and at J to 5 bases, leaving 7 bases not matched to a gene. CDR3 DNA sequence: TGTGCCAGCAGTTTAATGGCAGGGGGCTTTACCGGGGAGCTGTTTTTT. Amino acid sequence: CASSLMAGGFTGELFF.

The V gene is TRBV5-8, the J gene TRBJ2-1, with 9 bases that match TRBD2. Trimming removed 2 bases from V and 3 bases from J; junction bases left unmatched: 3. Germline CDR1 and CDR2: SGHTS and YDEGEE. The CDR3 spans 15 residues. CDR3 DNA sequence: TGTGCCAGCAGCTTTAGCGGGAGTGGCTACAATGAGCAGTTCTTC. This gives the protein CASSFSGSGYNEQFF.

The chain combines TRBV5-6 with TRBJ1-1; 9 bases are a match to TRBD1. The CDR3 runs 14 residues. Germline CDR1 and CDR2: SGHDT and YYEEEE. The trim removed 2 bases at V and 6 bases at J, leaving 5 bases unmatched. The CDR3 DNA sequence: TGTGCCAGCAGCTTTAGGACAGGGGTGGCTGAAGCTTTCTTT. It encodes CASSFRTGVAEAFF. Together with reference TRBV5-6 and TRBJ1-1, the CDR3 gives the full variable domain: DAGVTQSPTHLIKTRGQQVTLRCSPKSGHDTVSWYQQALGQGPQFIFQYYEEEERQRGNFPDRFSGHQFPNYSSELNVNALLLGDSALYLCASSFRTGVAEAFFGQGTRLTVV.

This chain uses TRBV11-2 with TRBJ2-3; maybe TRBD1 (5 bases). V gave up 7 bases and J gave up 2 bases, with 19 bases separating them. Germline V gene lookup returns CDR1 SGHAT and CDR2 FQNNGV. The CDR3 runs to 16 residues. The CDR3 DNA follows: TGTGCCAGCACCTTGGGTACAGGACCGTACACAGATACGCAGTATTTT. Translating gives CASTLGTGPYTDTQYF.

This chain joins TRBV30 and TRBJ2-7; 8 nucleotides match TRBD1. Germline values: CDR1 GTSNPN, CDR2 SVGIG (reference sequence). V lost 5 bases, J lost 7 bases, and 10 bases stayed unmatched. CDR3 size: 13 residues. The CDR3: CAWAPDRVREQYF. The CDR3 region has the DNA TGTGCCTGGGCTCCGGACAGGGTGCGGGAGCAGTACTTC.

The CDR3 reads CAISESQRESFTDTQYF. The CDR3 DNA sequence: TGTGCCATCAGTGAGTCCCAGCGGGAGTCGTTCACAGATACGCAGTATTTT. The rearrangement links TRBV10-3 to TRBJ2-3, with 8 bases identical to TRBD2. The germline gives CDR1 ENHRY, CDR2 SYGVKD. The CDR3 extends over 17 amino acids. J gave up 2 bases and V 0 bases, and 7 bases lay outside the gene matches.

This chain joins TRBV6-5 and TRBJ1-5; D uncertain. Trimming shortened V by 2 bases and J by 5 bases, and 7 bases separated the two germline ends. CDR3 length: 13 amino acids. CDR1 is MNHEY, CDR2 SVGAGI, per germline. The CDR3 loop is CASSYVQDQPQHF. The CDR3 DNA is TGTGCCAGCAGTTACGTGCAGGATCAGCCCCAGCATTTT.

This rearrangement joins TRBV21-1 to TRBJ2-3; the table names TRBD2, a call not compared with the DNA. TRBV21-1 is flagged as a pseudogene. The CDR3 is 11 residues long. The CDR3 here is CASRLADTQYF. CDR3 sequence (DNA): TGTGCCAGCAGGTTAGCAGATACGCAGTATTTT.

The CDR3 here is CASSILQGYQPQHF. CDR3 sequence (DNA): TGTGCCAGTAGTATCCTACAGGGTTATCAGCCCCAGCATTTT. This chain uses TRBV19 with TRBJ1-5; perhaps TRBD1 as D (6 bases). The CDR3 extends over 14 amino acids. V was shortened by 3 bases and J by 5 bases, with 11 bases between the two germline ends. The germline CDR1 and CDR2 sequences are LNHDA and SQIVND (reference sequence).

The chain couples TRBV30 to TRBJ2-6, with TRBD1 identical over 7 bases. J gave up 4 bases and V 5 bases, and 14 bases lay outside the gene matches. The germline V gene has CDR1 GTSNPN and CDR2 SVGIG (reference sequence). The CDR3 has 17 residues. CDR3 in amino acids: CAWYRGRISEGANVLTF. The CDR3 nucleotides are TGTGCCTGGTACAGGGGCCGCATTTCCGAGGGGGCCAACGTCCTGACTTTC. Based on the CDR3 plus reference TRBV30 and TRBJ2-6, the full variable domain is SQTIHQWPATLVQPVGSPLSLECTVEGTSNPNLYWYRQAAGRGLQLLFYSVGIGQISSEVPQNLSASRPQDRQFILSSKKLLLSDSGFYLCAWYRGRISEGANVLTFGAGSRLTVL.

This clone was seen only once. The V and J genes are TRBV19 and TRBJ2-7; 8 nucleotides line up with TRBD2. The CDR3 has 16 amino acids. The junction had 11 bases not matched to a gene; V was cut back by 0 bases and J by 7 bases. Germline V gene sequence: CDR1 LNHDA, CDR2 SQIVND (reference sequence). The CDR3 here is CASSIDRISGVGEQYF. The CDR3 nucleotides are TGTGCCAGTAGTATAGATCGGATTAGCGGGGTTGGAGAGCAGTACTTC.